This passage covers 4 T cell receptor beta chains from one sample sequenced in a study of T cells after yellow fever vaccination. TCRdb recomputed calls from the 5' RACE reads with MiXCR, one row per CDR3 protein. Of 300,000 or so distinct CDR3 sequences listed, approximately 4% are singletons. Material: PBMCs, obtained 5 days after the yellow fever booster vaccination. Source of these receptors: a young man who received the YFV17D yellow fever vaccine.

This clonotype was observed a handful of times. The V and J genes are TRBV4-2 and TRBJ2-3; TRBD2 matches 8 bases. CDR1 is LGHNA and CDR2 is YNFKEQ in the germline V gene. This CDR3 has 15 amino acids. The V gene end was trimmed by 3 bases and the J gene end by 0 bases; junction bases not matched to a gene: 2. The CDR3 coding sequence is TGTGCCAGCAGCCAGAAGCGGGGGAGCACAGATACGCAGTATTTT. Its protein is CASSQKRGSTDTQYF.

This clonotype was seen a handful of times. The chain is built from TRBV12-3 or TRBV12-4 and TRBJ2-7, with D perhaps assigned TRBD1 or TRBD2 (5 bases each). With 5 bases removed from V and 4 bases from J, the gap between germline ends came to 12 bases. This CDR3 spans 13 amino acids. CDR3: CASSRDGPYEQYV. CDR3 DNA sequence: TGTGCCAGCAGTCGGGACGGGCCTTACGAGCAGTACGTC.

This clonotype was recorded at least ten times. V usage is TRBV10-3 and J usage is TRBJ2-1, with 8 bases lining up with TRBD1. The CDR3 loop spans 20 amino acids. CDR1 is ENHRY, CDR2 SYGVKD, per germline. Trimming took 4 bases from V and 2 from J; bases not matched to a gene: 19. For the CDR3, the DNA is TGTGCCATCAGTGCTGCCAAACAGGGGGTCGGATCGGGCCCCTACAATGAGCAGTTCTTC. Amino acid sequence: CAISAAKQGVGSGPYNEQFF.

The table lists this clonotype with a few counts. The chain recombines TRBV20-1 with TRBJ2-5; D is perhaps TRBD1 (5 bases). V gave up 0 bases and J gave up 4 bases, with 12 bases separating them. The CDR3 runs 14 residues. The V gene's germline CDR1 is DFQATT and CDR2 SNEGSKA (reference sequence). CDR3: CSARDFKGPETQYF. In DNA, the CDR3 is TGCAGTGCTAGAGATTTTAAGGGGCCAGAGACCCAGTACTTC.